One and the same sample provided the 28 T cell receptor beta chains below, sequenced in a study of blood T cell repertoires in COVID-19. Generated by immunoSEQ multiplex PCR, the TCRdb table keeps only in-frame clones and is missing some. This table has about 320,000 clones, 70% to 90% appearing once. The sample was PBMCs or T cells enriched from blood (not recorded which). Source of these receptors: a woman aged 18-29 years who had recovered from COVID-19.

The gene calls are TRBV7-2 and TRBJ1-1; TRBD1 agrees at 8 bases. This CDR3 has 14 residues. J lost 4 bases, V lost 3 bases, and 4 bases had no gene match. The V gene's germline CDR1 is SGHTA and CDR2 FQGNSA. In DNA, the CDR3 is TGTGCCAGCAGCTTCACAGGGGGGGGCACTGAAGCTTTCTTT. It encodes CASSFTGGGTEAFF.

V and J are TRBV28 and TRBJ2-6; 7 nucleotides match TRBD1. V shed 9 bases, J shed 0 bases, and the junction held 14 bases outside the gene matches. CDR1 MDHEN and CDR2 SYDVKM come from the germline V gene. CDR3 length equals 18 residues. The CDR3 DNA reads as TGTGCCAGTTCTCCCGACAGGGTCCTTCACTCTGGGGCCAACGTCCTGACTTTC. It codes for CASSPDRVLHSGANVLTF.

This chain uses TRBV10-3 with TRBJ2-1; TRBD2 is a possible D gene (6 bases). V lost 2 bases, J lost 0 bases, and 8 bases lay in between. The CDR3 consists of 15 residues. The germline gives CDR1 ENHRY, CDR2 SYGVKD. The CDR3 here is CAISEAGSSYNEQFF. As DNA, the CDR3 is TGTGCCATCAGTGAGGCCGGGAGCTCCTACAATGAGCAGTTCTTC.

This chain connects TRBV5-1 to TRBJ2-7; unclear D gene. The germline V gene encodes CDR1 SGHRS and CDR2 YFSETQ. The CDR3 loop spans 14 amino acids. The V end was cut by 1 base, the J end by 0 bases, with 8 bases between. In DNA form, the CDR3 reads TGCGCCAGCAGCTTGCCAGGTCGCTCCTACGAGCAGTACTTC. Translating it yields CASSLPGRSYEQYF.

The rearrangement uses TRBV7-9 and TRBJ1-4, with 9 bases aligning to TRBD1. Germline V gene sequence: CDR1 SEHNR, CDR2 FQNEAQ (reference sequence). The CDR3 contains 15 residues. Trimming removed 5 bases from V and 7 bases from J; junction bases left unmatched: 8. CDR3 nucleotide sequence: TGTGCCAGCAGCCGATTCACAGGGGGCGGTGAAAAACTGTTTTTT. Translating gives CASSRFTGGGEKLFF.

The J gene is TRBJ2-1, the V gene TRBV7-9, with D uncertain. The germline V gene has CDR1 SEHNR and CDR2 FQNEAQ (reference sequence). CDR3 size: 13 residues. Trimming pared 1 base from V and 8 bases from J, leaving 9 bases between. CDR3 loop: CASSLGAVDEQFF. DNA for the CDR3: TGTGCCAGCAGCTTAGGCGCGGTCGATGAGCAGTTCTTC.

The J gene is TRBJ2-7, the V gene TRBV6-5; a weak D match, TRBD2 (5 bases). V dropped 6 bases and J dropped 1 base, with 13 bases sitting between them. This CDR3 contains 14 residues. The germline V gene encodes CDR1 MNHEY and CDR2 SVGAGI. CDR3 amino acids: CASSGRATSYEQYF. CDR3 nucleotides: TGTGCCAGCAGCGGGCGGGCGACTTCCTACGAGCAGTACTTC.

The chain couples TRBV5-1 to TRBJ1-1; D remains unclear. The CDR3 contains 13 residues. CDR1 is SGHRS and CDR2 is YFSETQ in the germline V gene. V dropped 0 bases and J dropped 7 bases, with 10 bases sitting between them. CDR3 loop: CASSLGADLEAFF. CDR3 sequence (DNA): TGCGCCAGCAGCTTGGGAGCGGACCTTGAAGCTTTCTTT.

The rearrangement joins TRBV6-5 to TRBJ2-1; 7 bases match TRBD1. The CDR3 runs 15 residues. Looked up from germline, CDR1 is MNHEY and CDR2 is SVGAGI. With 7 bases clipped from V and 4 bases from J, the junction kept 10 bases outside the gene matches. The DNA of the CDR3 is TGTGCCAGCAAGGATGAGAGGGGGCCTTACAATGAGCAGTTCTTC. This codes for CASKDERGPYNEQFF.

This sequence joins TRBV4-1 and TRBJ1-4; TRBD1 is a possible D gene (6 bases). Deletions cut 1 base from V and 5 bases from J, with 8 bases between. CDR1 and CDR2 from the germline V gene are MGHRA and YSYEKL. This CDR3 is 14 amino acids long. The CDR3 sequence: CASSQVGGNEKLFF. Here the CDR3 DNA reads TGCGCCAGCAGCCAAGTTGGGGGCAATGAAAAACTGTTTTTT.

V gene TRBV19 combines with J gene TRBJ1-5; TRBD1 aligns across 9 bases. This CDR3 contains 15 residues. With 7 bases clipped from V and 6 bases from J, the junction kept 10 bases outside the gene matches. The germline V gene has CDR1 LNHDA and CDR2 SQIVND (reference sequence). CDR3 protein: CASTPKDRGRQPQHF. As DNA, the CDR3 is TGTGCCAGTACTCCTAAGGACAGGGGCCGTCAGCCCCAGCATTTT. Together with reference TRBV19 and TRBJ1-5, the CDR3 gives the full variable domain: DGGITQSPKYLFRKEGQNVTLSCEQNLNHDAMYWYRQDPGQGLRLIYYSQIVNDFQKGDIAEGYSVSREKKESFPLTVTSAQKNPTAFYLCASTPKDRGRQPQHFGDGTRLSIL.

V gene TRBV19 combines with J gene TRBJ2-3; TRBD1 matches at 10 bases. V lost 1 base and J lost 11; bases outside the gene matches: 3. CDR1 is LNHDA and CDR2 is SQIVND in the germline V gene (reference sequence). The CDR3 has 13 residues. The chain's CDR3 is CASSIAGDRGQYF. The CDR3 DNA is TGTGCCAGTAGTATAGCCGGGGACAGGGGGCAGTATTTT.

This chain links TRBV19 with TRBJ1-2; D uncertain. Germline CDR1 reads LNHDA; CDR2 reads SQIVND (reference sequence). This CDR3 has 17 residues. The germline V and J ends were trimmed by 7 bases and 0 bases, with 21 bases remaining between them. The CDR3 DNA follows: TGTGCCAGTAATCCCCCCGGGGTTAGTGCTTCTAACTATGGCTACACCTTC. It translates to CASNPPGVSASNYGYTF. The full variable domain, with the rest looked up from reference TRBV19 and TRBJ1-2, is DGGITQSPKYLFRKEGQNVTLSCEQNLNHDAMYWYRQDPGQGLRLIYYSQIVNDFQKGDIAEGYSVSREKKESFPLTVTSAQKNPTAFYLCASNPPGVSASNYGYTFGSGTRLTVV.

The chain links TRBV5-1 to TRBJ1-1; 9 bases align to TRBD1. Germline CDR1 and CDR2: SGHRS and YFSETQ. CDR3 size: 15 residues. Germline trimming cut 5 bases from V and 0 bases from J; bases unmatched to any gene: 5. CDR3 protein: CASRRDRAMNTEAFF. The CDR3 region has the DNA TGCGCCAGCAGAAGGGACAGGGCGATGAACACTGAAGCTTTCTTT.

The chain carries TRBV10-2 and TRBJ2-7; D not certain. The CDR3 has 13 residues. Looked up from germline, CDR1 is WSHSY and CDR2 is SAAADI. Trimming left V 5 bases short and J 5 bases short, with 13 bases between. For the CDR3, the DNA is TGCGCCAGCAGTCGATATAACAGAGACGAGCAGTACTTC. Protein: CASSRYNRDEQYF.

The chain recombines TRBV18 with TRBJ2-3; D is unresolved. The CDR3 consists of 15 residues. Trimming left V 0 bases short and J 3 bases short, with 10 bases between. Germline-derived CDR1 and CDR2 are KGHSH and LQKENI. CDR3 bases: TGTGCCAGCTCACCACCGGAGCAGCCTACAGATACGCAGTATTTT. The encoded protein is CASSPPEQPTDTQYF.

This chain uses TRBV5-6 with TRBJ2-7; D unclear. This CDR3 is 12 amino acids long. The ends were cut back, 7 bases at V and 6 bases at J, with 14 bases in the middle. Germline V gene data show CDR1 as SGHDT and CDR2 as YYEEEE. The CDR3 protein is CASSRFTGEQYF. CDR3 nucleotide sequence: TGTGCCAGCTCACGATTTACTGGCGAGCAGTACTTC.

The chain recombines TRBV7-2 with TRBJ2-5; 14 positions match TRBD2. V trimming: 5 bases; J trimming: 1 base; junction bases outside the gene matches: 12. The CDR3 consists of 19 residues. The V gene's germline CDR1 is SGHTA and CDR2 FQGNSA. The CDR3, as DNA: TGTGCCAGCAGCCCCACGCGACTAGCGGGGGGGCCGGGCCAAGAGACCCAGTACTTC. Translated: CASSPTRLAGGPGQETQYF.

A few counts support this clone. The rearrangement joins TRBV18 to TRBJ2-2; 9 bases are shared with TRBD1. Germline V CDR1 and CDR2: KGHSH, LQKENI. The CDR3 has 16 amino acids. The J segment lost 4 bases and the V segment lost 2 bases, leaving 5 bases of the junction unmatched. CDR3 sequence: CASSPLTGGPTGELFF. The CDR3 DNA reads TGTGCCAGCTCACCATTAACAGGGGGCCCCACCGGGGAGCTGTTTTTT. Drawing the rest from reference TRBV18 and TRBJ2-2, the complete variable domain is NAGVMQNPRHLVRRRGQEARLRCSPMKGHSHVYWYRQLPEEGLKFMVYLQKENIIDESGMPKERFSAEFPKEGPSILRIQQVVRGDSAAYFCASSPLTGGPTGELFFGEGSRLTVL.

The CDR3 loop is CASSEAGGGGYTF. For the CDR3, the DNA is TGTGCCAGCAGCGAGGCAGGGGGCGGTGGCTACACCTTC. The chain recombines TRBV9 with TRBJ1-2, with 8 bases fitting TRBD1. This CDR3 has 13 residues. The junction had 5 bases not matched to a gene; V was cut back by 3 bases and J by 7 bases. The germline V gene encodes CDR1 SGDLS and CDR2 YYNGEE. Full variable domain (missing parts from reference TRBV9 and TRBJ1-2): DSGVTQTPKHLITATGQRVTLRCSPRSGDLSVYWYQQSLDQGLQFLIQYYNGEERAKGNILERFSAQQFPDLHSELNLSSLELGDSALYFCASSEAGGGGYTFGSGTRLTVV.

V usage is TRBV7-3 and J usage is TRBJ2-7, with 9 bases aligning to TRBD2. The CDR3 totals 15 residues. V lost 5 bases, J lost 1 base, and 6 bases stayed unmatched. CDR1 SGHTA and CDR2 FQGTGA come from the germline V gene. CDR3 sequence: CASSLSGGLSYEQYF. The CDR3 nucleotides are TGTGCCAGCAGCCTAAGCGGGGGGCTGTCCTACGAGCAGTACTTC.

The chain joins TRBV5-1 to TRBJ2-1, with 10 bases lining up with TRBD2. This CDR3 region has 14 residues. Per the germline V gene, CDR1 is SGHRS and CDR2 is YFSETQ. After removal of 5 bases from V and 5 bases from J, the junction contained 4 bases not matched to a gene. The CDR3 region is CASSPSGGDNEQFF. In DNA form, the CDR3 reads TGCGCCAGCAGTCCAAGCGGGGGGGACAATGAGCAGTTCTTC. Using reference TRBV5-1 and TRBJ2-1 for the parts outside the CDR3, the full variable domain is KAGVTQTPRYLIKTRGQQVTLSCSPISGHRSVSWYQQTPGQGLQFLFEYFSETQRNKGNFPGRFSGRQFSNSRSEMNVSTLELGDSALYLCASSPSGGDNEQFFGPGTRLTVL.

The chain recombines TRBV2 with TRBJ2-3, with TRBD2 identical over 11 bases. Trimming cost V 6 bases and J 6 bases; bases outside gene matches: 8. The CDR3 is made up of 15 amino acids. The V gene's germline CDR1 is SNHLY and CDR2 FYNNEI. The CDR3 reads CASRRASGGQDTQYF. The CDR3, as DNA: TGTGCCAGCAGGAGAGCTAGCGGGGGGCAGGATACGCAGTATTTT. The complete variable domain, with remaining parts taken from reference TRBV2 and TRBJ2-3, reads EPEVTQTPSHQVTQMGQEVILRCVPISNHLYFYWYRQILGQKVEFLVSFYNNEISEKSEIFDDQFSVERPDGSNFTLKIRSTKLEDSAMYFCASRRASGGQDTQYFGPGTRLTVL.

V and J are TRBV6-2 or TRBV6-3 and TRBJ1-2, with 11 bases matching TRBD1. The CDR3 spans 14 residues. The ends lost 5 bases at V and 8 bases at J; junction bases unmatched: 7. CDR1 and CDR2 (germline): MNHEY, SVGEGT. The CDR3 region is CASSDMDRGRGYTF. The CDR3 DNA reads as TGTGCCAGCAGTGACATGGACAGGGGGCGAGGCTACACCTTC.

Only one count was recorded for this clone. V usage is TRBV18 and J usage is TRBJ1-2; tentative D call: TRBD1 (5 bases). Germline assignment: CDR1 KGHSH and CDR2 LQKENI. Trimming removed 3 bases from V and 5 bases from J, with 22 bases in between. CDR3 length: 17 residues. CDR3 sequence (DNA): TGTGCCAGCTCACCTTTTGAGACAGACCTTTCAGGGTATGGCTACACCTTC. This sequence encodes CASSPFETDLSGYGYTF.

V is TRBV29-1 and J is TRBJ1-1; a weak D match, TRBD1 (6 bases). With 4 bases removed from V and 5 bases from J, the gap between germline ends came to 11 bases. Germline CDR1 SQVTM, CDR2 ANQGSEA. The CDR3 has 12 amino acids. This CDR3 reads CSVAGQRTEAFF. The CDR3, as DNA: TGCAGCGTTGCAGGACAGAGGACTGAAGCTTTCTTT.

For the CDR3, the DNA is TGTGCCAGTAGTACCAGCTTAGGAGTCACTGAAGCTTTCTTT. Residues: CASSTSLGVTEAFF. The gene calls are TRBV19 and TRBJ1-1; no firm D call. Trimming left V 4 bases short and J 4 bases short, with 13 bases between. CDR1 is LNHDA, CDR2 SQIVND, per germline (reference sequence). This CDR3 is built from 14 residues.

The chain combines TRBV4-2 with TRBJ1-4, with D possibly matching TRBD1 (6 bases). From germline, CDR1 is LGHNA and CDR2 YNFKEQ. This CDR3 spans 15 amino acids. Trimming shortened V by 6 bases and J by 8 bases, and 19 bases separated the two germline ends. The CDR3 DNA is TGTGCCAGCAGTAGGGCTCCAGGGGATGAAGAAAAACTGTTTTTT. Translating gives CASSRAPGDEEKLFF.